These T cell receptor beta chains were read from a single sample in a study of CD8+CD57+ T cells in acquired aplastic anemia. TCRdb independently ran MiXCR on the reads; one entry per CDR3 protein. In the table there are roughly 150,000 distinct CDR3 sequences, 40% to 55% of which are singletons. Sequenced material: sorted CD4+, CD8+, or CD8+CD57+ T cells (not recorded which) from PBMCs. These receptors originate from a human donor with aplastic anemia. Each CDR3 is given with its conserved first and last residue. A D gene is named only where the DNA matches it firmly. Clone sizes are given selectively: once, few, many, or a class where the clone is expanded.

CDR3 protein,CDR3 DNA,J gene,clone size,D gene,V gene
CASSQGNGRAGETQYF,TGTGCCAGCAGCCAAGGGAACGGGAGGGCCGGGGAGACCCAGTACTTC,TRBJ2-5,.,TRBD2,TRBV4-2
CASSYLGTGGSNTGELFF,TGTGCCAGCAGTTACTTGGGGACAGGGGGATCGAACACCGGGGAGCTGTTTTTT,TRBJ2-2,.,TRBD1,TRBV6-2/TRBV6-3
CAIRDRAVNEQYF,TGTGCCATCCGAGACAGGGCGGTGAACGAGCAGTACTTC,TRBJ2-7,.,TRBD1,TRBV10-3
CASSFPGTGAGANVLTF,TGTGCCAGCAGCTTCCCCGGGACAGGGGCTGGGGCCAACGTCCTGACTTTC,TRBJ2-6,few,TRBD1,TRBV13
CASSIRAEAFF,TGTGCCAGTAGTATCCGGGCTGAAGCTTTCTTT,TRBJ1-1,many,.,TRBV19
CASSLVQGGYQETQYF,TGCGCCAGCAGCTTGGTACAGGGGGGGTACCAAGAGACCCAGTACTTC,TRBJ2-5,many,.,TRBV5-1
CASSIRGQETQF,TGTGCCAGTAGTATCAGGGGACAGGAGACCCAATTT,TRBJ1-6,many,TRBD1,TRBV19
CSVVRQNTEAFF,TGCAGCGTTGTACGTCAGAACACTGAAGCTTTCTTT,TRBJ1-1,many,.,TRBV29-1
CASRGTGDRNTIYF,TGTGCCAGCAGGGGGACAGGAGATAGAAACACCATATATTTT,TRBJ1-3,.,TRBD1,TRBV2
CASRISEVAYEQYF,TGTGCCAGCAGAATTTCGGAGGTGGCCTACGAGCAGTACTTC,TRBJ2-7,.,.,TRBV7-2
CASSSSPGQGDGYTF,TGTGCCAGCAGCTCTTCACCGGGACAGGGGGATGGCTACACCTTC,TRBJ1-2,.,TRBD1,TRBV5-4
CSVFGTGTEAFF,TGCAGCGTTTTTGGGACTGGCACTGAAGCTTTCTTT,TRBJ1-1,.,.,TRBV29-1
CASRGVGTGAQAFF,TGTGCCAGCAGGGGTGTCGGGACAGGGGCGCAAGCTTTCTTT,TRBJ1-1,.,TRBD1,TRBV2
CASGTGGMLQETQYF,TGTGCCAGCGGGACAGGGGGGATGCTCCAAGAGACCCAGTACTTC,TRBJ2-5,many,TRBD1,TRBV19
CASNLAESLEQYF,TGTGCCAGCAACCTAGCGGAGAGCCTCGAGCAGTACTTC,TRBJ2-7,once,TRBD2,TRBV5-4
CASKGLAGGPGEQYF,TGTGCCAGTAAGGGACTAGCGGGGGGGCCAGGCGAGCAGTACTTC,TRBJ2-7,.,TRBD2,TRBV19
CASRPWDGRSGGYTF,TGTGCCAGCAGGCCTTGGGACGGACGGAGCGGTGGCTACACCTTC,TRBJ1-2,.,.,TRBV27
CASSISVSNQPQHF,TGTGCCAGCAGCATATCTGTTAGCAATCAGCCCCAGCATTTT,TRBJ1-5,many,.,TRBV2
CASSSTGVNTGELFF,TGCGCCAGCAGCTCCACAGGGGTCAACACCGGGGAGCTGTTTTTT,TRBJ2-2,many,TRBD1,TRBV5-1
CASKSQGSYNEQFF,TGTGCCAGCAAAAGCCAGGGTTCCTACAATGAGCAGTTCTTC,TRBJ2-1,.,.,TRBV19
CASSDQPTGTYTEAFF,TGTGCCAGCAGTGACCAGCCCACAGGGACGTACACTGAAGCTTTCTTT,TRBJ1-1,.,.,TRBV6-1
CSVGERGVDTEAFF,TGCAGCGTTGGGGAAAGGGGTGTAGACACTGAAGCTTTCTTT,TRBJ1-1,many,.,TRBV29-1
CASSEQGYNYGYTF,TGTGCCAGCAGTGAACAGGGGTATAACTATGGCTACACCTTC,TRBJ1-2,.,.,TRBV2
CASSVGHRDRVNTIYF,TGTGCCAGCAGCGTTGGCCACCGGGACAGGGTGAACACCATATATTTT,TRBJ1-3,.,TRBD1,TRBV9
CSANVGQGRAFF,TGCAGTGCTAACGTTGGACAGGGTCGGGCTTTCTTT,TRBJ1-1,.,TRBD1,TRBV20-1
CASSFPPRPANTGELFF,TGCGCCAGCAGCTTCCCTCCCCGGCCAGCGAACACCGGGGAGCTGTTTTTT,TRBJ2-2,few,.,TRBV5-1
CASSLTGVLNTEAFF,TGTGCCAGCAGCTTAACAGGGGTTCTGAACACTGAAGCTTTCTTT,TRBJ1-1,many,.,TRBV7-3
CAIRDTGGNQPQHF,TGTGCCATCAGAGACACAGGGGGCAATCAGCCCCAGCATTTT,TRBJ1-5,few,TRBD1,TRBV10-3
CAISVGSGTDTQYF,TGTGCCATCAGTGTGGGGAGCGGGACAGATACGCAGTATTTT,TRBJ2-3,.,.,TRBV10-3
CASSPRQGILYEQYF,TGTGCCAGCAGCCCCCGACAGGGCATACTGTACGAGCAGTACTTC,TRBJ2-7,.,TRBD1,TRBV7-2
CASSRPLRANSPLHF,TGTGCCAGCAGTCGCCCCTTACGGGCGAATTCACCCCTCCACTTT,TRBJ1-6,many,.,TRBV6-1
CASSLALRGAEAFF,TGTGCCAGCAGCTTAGCGCTCCGAGGGGCTGAAGCTTTCTTT,TRBJ1-1,many,.,TRBV7-2
CASSEFVASGYPDTQYF,TGTGCCAGCAGTGAATTCGTGGCTAGCGGGTACCCAGATACGCAGTATTTT,TRBJ2-3,.,TRBD2,TRBV6-1
CASSSGAGSTEAFF,TGTGCCAGCAGCTCGGGGGCAGGGTCCACTGAGGCTTTCTTT,TRBJ1-1,.,.,TRBV7-6
CSASDRGQEAFF,TGCAGTGCTAGCGACAGGGGGCAGGAAGCTTTCTTT,TRBJ1-1,.,TRBD1,TRBV20-1
CSVVVGATTNTGELFF,TGCAGCGTTGTGGTCGGAGCGACTACCAACACCGGGGAGCTGTTTTTT,TRBJ2-2,.,.,TRBV29-1
CANFRGTGTGELFF,TGTGCCAACTTTAGGGGGACAGGGACTGGGGAGCTGTTTTTT,TRBJ2-2,many,TRBD1,TRBV12-3/TRBV12-4
CASSTPGQINTIYF,TGTGCCAGTAGTACCCCCGGACAGATAAACACCATATATTTT,TRBJ1-3,.,.,TRBV19
CASSDSTREVGLYEQYF,TGTGCCAGCAGTGACTCGACTCGGGAGGTGGGGCTCTACGAGCAGTACTTC,TRBJ2-7,many,TRBD2,TRBV6-4
CASSLERGTNQPQHF,TGTGCCAGCAGTTTGGAAAGAGGGACCAATCAGCCCCAGCATTTT,TRBJ1-5,many,.,TRBV27
CATSRGTDSNQPQHF,TGTGCCACCAGCAGAGGTACAGATAGCAATCAGCCCCAGCATTTT,TRBJ1-5,.,.,TRBV15
CATSRVQVMPQHF,TGTGCCACCAGCAGAGTCCAGGTTATGCCCCAGCATTTT,TRBJ1-5,.,.,TRBV15
CASSWTGHTTGYEQYF,TGTGCCAGCAGCTGGACGGGACACACGACAGGGTACGAGCAGTACTTC,TRBJ2-7,.,TRBD1,TRBV7-8
CATSDFEGAVGQKLFF,TGTGCCACCAGTGATTTTGAGGGGGCCGTGGGCCAAAAACTGTTTTTT,TRBJ1-4,few,TRBD1,TRBV24-1
CSVEDTSGNTEAFF,TGCAGCGTTGAAGATACGTCGGGGAACACTGAAGCTTTCTTT,TRBJ1-1,.,.,TRBV29-1
CSAWRAEKTYEQFF,TGCAGTGCTTGGAGGGCAGAGAAAACCTACGAGCAGTTCTTC,TRBJ2-1,.,.,TRBV20-1
CASSAPRGYEQYF,TGTGCCAGCAGTGCGCCTAGGGGATACGAGCAGTACTTC,TRBJ2-7,.,.,TRBV6-1
CASSPTGSLGDTQYF,TGTGCCAGTAGTCCCACAGGGAGTCTGGGAGATACGCAGTATTTT,TRBJ2-3,.,.,TRBV19
CSASASGIGSYEQYF,TGCAGTGCTAGCGCTAGCGGGATCGGGAGCTACGAGCAGTACTTC,TRBJ2-7,.,TRBD2,TRBV20-1
CASSIDRGIETQYF,TGTGCCAGTAGTATCGACAGGGGAATCGAGACCCAGTACTTC,TRBJ2-5,few,TRBD1,TRBV19
CATARGYGEKLFF,TGTGCCACCGCGAGGGGGTACGGTGAAAAACTGTTTTTT,TRBJ1-4,medium-sized,.,TRBV7-2